This T cell receptor (beta chain) was documented in a study of technical replicates of blood from a handful of donors. Here immunoSEQ multiplex PCR was the method, and the copy in TCRdb shows in-frame clones only, minus some. The data show some 70,000 clones, roughly nine tenths seen once. The germline V gene encodes CDR1 MNHEY and CDR2 SVGAGI. CDR3 length: 13 residues. The ends were cut back, 6 bases at V and 10 bases at J, with 16 bases in the middle. This chain connects TRBV6-5 to TRBJ2-4, with D possibly matching TRBD1 (5 bases). The source of this sequence is a human donor in good health. Sample: T cells isolated from PBMCs. The CDR3 spells CASRLDTLGIQYF. Written as DNA, the CDR3 is TGTGCCAGCAGATTGGACACCTTAGGAATTCAGTACTTC.